This TCR beta chain was profiled in a study of blood T cell repertoires in COVID-19. Study as a whole: COVID-19 samples from acute and convalescent phases originated in the United States, Italy and Spain. Sample material is recorded as cDNA or gDNA derived from T cells, B-cell-depleted T cells, or PBMCs.

Enrollees, roughly 18 to 89 years old, lived in fewer than 25 US areas. All exposed participants met a person with COVID-19 within 2 weeks before entering the study. The protocol was immunoSEQ multiplex PCR, while the TCRdb copy is restricted to in-frame clones and leaves out a portion. The sample yields roughly 320,000 clones, approximately 90% seen once. Germline assignment: CDR1 SNHLY and CDR2 FYNNEI. Trimming took off 3 bases at V and 2 bases at J, with 8 bases between the two ends. The CDR3 is 14 residues long. This clonotype was sampled from a woman aged 25 to 39 who had been exposed to COVID-19. The specimen was PBMCs or T cells enriched from blood (not recorded which). The chain links TRBV2 to TRBJ1-5, with D maybe TRBD1 (6 bases). Here the CDR3 DNA reads TGTGCCAGCAGTGAGAACAGGGGCAATCAGCCCCAGCATTTT. This sequence encodes CASSENRGNQPQHF.